The text below deals with one T cell receptor (beta chain). Its matching antigen is unknown. The PCR employed 60 Vbeta primers together with 13 Jbeta primers. Libraries were prepared by immunoSEQ multiplex PCR; TCRdb keeps only in-frame clonotypes and omits some of them. The sample carries 100,000 to 150,000 clones, around four fifths recorded once. The record originates from a study of cytomegalovirus exposure and HLA in healthy donors. Study-wide points: Highly shared sequence variants in one cluster were likely a sequencing artifact. Most CMV-associated TCR beta chains were later found to appear HLA-restricted. A previous analysis found most TCR beta V segments productive roughly 87% or roughly 30% of the time. In a later analysis, donors in an Asian-associated ancestry cluster reportedly had fewer N-insertions in productive TCRs than the cohort mean.

The germline CDR1 and CDR2 sequences are SGHAT and FQNNGV. The CDR3 contains 12 residues. V lost 5 bases and J lost 6, with 11 bases in between. This chain connects TRBV11-2 to TRBJ2-7, with D maybe TRBD2 (6 bases). This sequence originates from a woman aged 40-49 years in good health and CMV-seropositive. Sequenced input: PBMCs. CDR3 in amino acids: CASSPISGEQYF. The CDR3 nucleotides are TGTGCCAGCAGCCCCATTAGCGGCGAGCAGTACTTC.